The T cell receptor beta chain under discussion was sequenced for a study of cytomegalovirus exposure and HLA in healthy donors. Notes on the study in general: Later on, a genetic analysis was performed. It linked a missense variant in DCLRE1C with V- and J-gene trimming of TCR beta.

PCR amplification relied on 60 Vbeta primers (plus 13 Jbeta primers). Data came from immunoSEQ multiplex PCR; TCRdb stores just in-frame clones and leaves some out. Of over 55,000 clones listed, 87% are singletons. Points on this clone: Its antigen is as yet unknown.

The TCR originated in a man aged 18 to 29 in good health and CMV-seronegative. The sample was PBMCs.

As DNA, the CDR3 is TGTGCCAGCAACCAAGGGGGAGACCTCAATGAGCAGTTCTTC. It is translated as CASNQGGDLNEQFF. The chain uses TRBV11-3 and TRBJ2-1, with D tentatively TRBD1 (6 bases). This CDR3 comprises 14 residues. Trimming stripped 7 bases from V and 6 bases from J, with 16 bases between. Germline V gene data show CDR1 as SGHNT and CDR2 as YENEEA.